Listed here is a single T cell receptor (beta chain). Its antigen is still unknown. Every bit of the isolated RNA underwent reverse transcription, so sequencing read expressed TCRB transcripts. TCRdb's copy holds only in-frame clones and misses some; the assay was immunoSEQ multiplex PCR. The sample records a few hundred thousand clones, 10% to 15% being singletons. V lost 3 bases, J lost 4 bases, and 9 bases lay in between. Germline CDR1 is SGHNT and CDR2 is YYREEE (reference sequence). The CDR3 totals 13 residues. This record belongs to a study of beta chain features in type 1 diabetes. Study-wide results and limits: Naive, central memory and Treg TCRB repertoires appeared more alike in patients than in healthy donors.

A sort by CD45RO/CCR7/CD25/CD127/CD95/CD27 yielded CD4+ naive, central memory, regulatory and stem cell-like memory cells. The chain joins TRBV5-4 to TRBJ2-3; tentatively, D is TRBD1 (5 bases). The source of this sequence is a man between 18 and 29 years old in good health. Sequencing used naive CD4+ T cells from blood. The CDR3 nucleotides read TGTGCCAGCAGCTCCAGGGTACCAGATACGCAGTATTTT. This sequence encodes CASSSRVPDTQYF.